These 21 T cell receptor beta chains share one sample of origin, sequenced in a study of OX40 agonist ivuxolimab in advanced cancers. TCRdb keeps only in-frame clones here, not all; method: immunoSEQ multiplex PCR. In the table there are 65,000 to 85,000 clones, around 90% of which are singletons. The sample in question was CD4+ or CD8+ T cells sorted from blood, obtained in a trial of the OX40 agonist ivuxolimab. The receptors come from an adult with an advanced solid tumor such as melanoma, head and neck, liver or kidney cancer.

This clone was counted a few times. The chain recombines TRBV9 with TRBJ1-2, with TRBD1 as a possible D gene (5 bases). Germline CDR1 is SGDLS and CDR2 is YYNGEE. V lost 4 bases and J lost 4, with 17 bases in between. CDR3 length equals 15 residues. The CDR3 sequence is CASSPRLEGTYGYTF. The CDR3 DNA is TGTGCCAGCAGCCCACGCTTAGAGGGGACCTATGGCTACACCTTC.

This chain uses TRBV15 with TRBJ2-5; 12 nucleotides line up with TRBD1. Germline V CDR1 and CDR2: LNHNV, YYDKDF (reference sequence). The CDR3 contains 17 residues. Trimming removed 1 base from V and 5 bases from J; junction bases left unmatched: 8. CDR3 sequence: CATSRVGQGAPGETQYF. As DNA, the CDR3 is TGTGCCACCAGCAGAGTGGGACAGGGGGCGCCGGGGGAGACCCAGTACTTC.

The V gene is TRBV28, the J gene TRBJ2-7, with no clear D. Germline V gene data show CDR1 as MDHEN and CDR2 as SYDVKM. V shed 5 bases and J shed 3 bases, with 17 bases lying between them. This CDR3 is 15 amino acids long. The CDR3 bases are TGTGCCAGCAGTCCCGCCCACAGATTTCACTACGAGCAGTACTTC. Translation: CASSPAHRFHYEQYF.

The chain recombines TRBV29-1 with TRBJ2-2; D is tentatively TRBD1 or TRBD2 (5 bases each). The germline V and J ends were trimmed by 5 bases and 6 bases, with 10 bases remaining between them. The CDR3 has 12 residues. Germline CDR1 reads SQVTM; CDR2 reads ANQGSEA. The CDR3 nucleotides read TGCAGCGTTTGGGACGCAGCCGGGGAGCTGTTTTTT. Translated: CSVWDAAGELFF.

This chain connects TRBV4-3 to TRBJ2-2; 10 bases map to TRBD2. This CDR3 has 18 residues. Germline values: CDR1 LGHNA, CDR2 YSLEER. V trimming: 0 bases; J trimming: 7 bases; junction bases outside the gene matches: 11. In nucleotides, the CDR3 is TGCGCCAGCAGCCAAGATAGGCAGCGGGGGGGCAAAAACGGGGAGCTGTTTTTT. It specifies CASSQDRQRGGKNGELFF.

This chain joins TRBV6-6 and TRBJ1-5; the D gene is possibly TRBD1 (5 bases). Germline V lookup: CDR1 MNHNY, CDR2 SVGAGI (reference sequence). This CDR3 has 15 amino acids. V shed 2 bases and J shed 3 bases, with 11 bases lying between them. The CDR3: CASSYGADINQPQHF. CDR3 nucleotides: TGTGCCAGCAGTTACGGGGCAGATATCAATCAGCCCCAGCATTTT.

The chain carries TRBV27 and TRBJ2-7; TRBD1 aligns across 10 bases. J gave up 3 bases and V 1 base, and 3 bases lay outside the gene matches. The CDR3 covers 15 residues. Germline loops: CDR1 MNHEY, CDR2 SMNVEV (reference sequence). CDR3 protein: CASSLLGDRGYEQYF. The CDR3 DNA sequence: TGTGCCAGCAGTTTATTAGGGGACAGGGGCTACGAGCAGTACTTC.

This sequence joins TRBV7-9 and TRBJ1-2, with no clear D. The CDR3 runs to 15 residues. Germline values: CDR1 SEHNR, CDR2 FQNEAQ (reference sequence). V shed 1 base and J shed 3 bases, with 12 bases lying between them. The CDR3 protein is CASSLEVDRDYGYTF. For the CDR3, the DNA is TGTGCCAGCAGCTTAGAGGTTGACCGGGACTATGGCTACACCTTC.

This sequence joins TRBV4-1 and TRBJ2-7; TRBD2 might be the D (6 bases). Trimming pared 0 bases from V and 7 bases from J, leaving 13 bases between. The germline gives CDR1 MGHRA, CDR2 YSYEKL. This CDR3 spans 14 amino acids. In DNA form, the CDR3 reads TGCGCCAGCAGCCAAGAAGGGACTCCCCTGGAGCAGTACTTC. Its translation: CASSQEGTPLEQYF.

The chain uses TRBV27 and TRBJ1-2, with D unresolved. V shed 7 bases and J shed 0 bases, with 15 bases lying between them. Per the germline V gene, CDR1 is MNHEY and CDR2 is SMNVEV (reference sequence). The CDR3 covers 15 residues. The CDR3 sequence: CASTGRVISNYGYTF. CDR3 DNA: TGTGCCAGCACCGGGCGGGTGATATCTAACTATGGCTACACCTTC.

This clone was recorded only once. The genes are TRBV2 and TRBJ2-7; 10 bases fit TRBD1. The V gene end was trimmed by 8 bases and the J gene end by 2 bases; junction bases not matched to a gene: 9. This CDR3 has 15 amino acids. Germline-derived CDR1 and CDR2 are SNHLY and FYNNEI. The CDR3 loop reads CASSSMGTGAYEQYF. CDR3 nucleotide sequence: TGTGCCAGCTCCTCTATGGGGACAGGGGCCTACGAGCAGTACTTC.

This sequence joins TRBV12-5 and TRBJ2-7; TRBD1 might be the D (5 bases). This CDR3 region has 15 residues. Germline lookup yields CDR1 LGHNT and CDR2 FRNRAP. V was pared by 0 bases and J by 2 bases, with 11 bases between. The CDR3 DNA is TGTGCTAGTGGTTTGGTAGTTGGGGCCGCCTACGAGCAGTACTTC. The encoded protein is CASGLVVGAAYEQYF.

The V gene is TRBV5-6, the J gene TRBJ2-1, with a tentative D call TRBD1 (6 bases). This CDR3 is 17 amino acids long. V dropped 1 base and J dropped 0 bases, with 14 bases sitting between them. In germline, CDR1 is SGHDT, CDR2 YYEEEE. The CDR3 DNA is TGTGCCAGCAGCTTGTCTCAGGGGCTTACCTCCTACAATGAGCAGTTCTTC. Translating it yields CASSLSQGLTSYNEQFF.

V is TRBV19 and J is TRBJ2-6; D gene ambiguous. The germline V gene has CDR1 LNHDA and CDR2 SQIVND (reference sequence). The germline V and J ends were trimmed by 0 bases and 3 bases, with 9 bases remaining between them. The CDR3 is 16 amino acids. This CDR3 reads CASSIDSGHGANVLTF. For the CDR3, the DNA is TGTGCCAGTAGTATAGATTCGGGCCATGGGGCCAACGTCCTGACTTTC.

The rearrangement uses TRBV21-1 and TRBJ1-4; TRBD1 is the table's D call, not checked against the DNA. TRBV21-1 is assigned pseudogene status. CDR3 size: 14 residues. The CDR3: CAMAEGQTNEKLFF. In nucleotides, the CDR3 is TGTGCCATGGCCGAGGGACAGACTAATGAAAAACTGTTTTTT.

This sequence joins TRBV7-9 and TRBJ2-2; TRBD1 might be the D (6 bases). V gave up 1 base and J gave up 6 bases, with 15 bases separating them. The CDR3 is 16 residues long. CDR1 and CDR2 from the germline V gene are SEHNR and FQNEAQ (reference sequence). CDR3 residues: CASSLVQGLRSGELFF. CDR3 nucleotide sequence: TGTGCCAGCAGCTTAGTACAGGGCTTACGCTCCGGGGAGCTGTTTTTT.

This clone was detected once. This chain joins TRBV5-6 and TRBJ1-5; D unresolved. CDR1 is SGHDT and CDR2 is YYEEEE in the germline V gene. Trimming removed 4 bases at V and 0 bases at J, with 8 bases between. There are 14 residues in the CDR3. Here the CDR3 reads CASSTGPSNQPQHF. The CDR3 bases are TGTGCCAGCAGCACGGGCCCTAGCAATCAGCCCCAGCATTTT.

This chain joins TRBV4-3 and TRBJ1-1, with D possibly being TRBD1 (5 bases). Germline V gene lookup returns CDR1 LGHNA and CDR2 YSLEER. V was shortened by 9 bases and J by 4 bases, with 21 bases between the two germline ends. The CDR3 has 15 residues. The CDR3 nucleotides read TGCGCCAGTAAGATGGGGACGTGGGGCCCCACTGAAGCTTTCTTT. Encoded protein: CASKMGTWGPTEAFF.

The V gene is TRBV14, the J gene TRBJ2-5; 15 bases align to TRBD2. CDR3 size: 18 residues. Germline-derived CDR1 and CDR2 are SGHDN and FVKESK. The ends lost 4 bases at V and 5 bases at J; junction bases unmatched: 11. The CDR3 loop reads CASSPGLAGGPELETQYF. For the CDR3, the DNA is TGTGCCAGCAGCCCCGGACTAGCGGGGGGGCCGGAGTTGGAGACCCAGTACTTC.

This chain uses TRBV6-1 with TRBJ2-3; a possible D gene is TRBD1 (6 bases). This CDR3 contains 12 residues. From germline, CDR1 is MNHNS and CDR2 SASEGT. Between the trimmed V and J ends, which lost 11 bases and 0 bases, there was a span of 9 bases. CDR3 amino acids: CALTGSTDTQYF. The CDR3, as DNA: TGTGCCTTAACAGGGAGCACAGATACGCAGTATTTT.

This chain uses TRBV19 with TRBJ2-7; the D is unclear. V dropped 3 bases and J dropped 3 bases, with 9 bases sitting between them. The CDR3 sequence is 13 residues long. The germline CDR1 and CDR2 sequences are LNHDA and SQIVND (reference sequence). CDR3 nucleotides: TGTGCCAGTAGTATCCAGTCTAACTACGAGCAGTACTTC. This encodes CASSIQSNYEQYF. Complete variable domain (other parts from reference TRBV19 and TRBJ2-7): DGGITQSPKYLFRKEGQNVTLSCEQNLNHDAMYWYRQDPGQGLRLIYYSQIVNDFQKGDIAEGYSVSREKKESFPLTVTSAQKNPTAFYLCASSIQSNYEQYFGPGTRLTVT.